Here is one T cell receptor (beta chain) with its context. No antigen is known for it. The data stem from a study of a mutant IDH1 vaccine in newly diagnosed glioma. The study's findings and limits: Pseudoprogression showed no apparent link to changes in top peripheral T cell clonotypes.

Trimming took 6 bases from V and 8 from J, leaving 19 bases between them. CDR3 length: 13 amino acids. Germline V CDR1 and CDR2: SQVTM, ANQGSEA. The data were produced by immunoSEQ multiplex PCR, yet TCRdb's version contains in-frame clones alone and is incomplete. In the table there are under 65,000 clones, 60% to 85% of which are singletons. Time point meaning: baseline, week 1 (first vaccination visit). Treatment denoted: pre-vaccination baseline after standard-of-care therapy. Sequenced here: PBMCs, sampled from a glioma patient treated with radiotherapy, temozolomide or both. The rearrangement joins TRBV29-1 to TRBJ1-2, with unresolved D. This clonotype was sampled from a woman in her forties with glioma. The CDR3 loop reads CSVGGPLIGGYTF. The CDR3 DNA sequence: TGCAGCGTGGGAGGACCCCTCATAGGAGGCTACACCTTC. The full variable domain, with the rest looked up from reference TRBV29-1 and TRBJ1-2, is SAVISQKPSRDICQRGTSLTIQCQVDSQVTMMFWYRQQPGQSLTLIATANQGSEATYESGFVIDKFPISRPNLTFSTLTVSNMSPEDSSIYLCSVGGPLIGGYTFGSGTRLTVV.